These 10 T cell receptor beta chains were sequenced from one sample in a study of T cells in Graves' hyperthyroidism and ophthalmopathy. RNA transcripts were the template for amplifying TCR beta CDR3 regions. The HTBI primer set served for first-round RT-PCR of the TCR CDR3. TCRdb reprocessed the multiplex PCR reads with MiXCR, giving one entry per CDR3 protein. The top ten hold around a third of the sample, which has some 370,000 distinct CDR3 sequences, about a sixth seen once. The sample taken for sequencing was blood. The receptors were gathered from a woman younger than 45 with Graves' hyperthyroidism that later progressed to Graves' ophthalmopathy.

This clonotype was picked up many times. The genes are TRBV6-1 and TRBJ2-7; TRBD2 agrees at 11 bases. With 4 bases clipped from V and 2 bases from J, the junction kept 1 base outside the gene matches. The CDR3 spans 14 residues. The V gene's germline CDR1 is MNHNS and CDR2 SASEGT. This CDR3 is CASSVLAGAYEQYF. The CDR3 nucleotides read TGTGCCAGCAGTGTACTAGCGGGAGCCTACGAGCAGTACTTC.

V and J are TRBV11-2 and TRBJ2-7; 8 positions match TRBD1. V shed 8 bases, J shed 5 bases, and the junction held 8 bases outside the gene matches. The CDR3 loop spans 13 amino acids. From germline, CDR1 is SGHAT and CDR2 FQNNGV. CDR3 DNA sequence: TGTGCCAGCCGCAGGACAGGGTTGGACGAGCAGTACTTC. Protein product: CASRRTGLDEQYF. The full variable domain, completed using reference TRBV11-2 and TRBJ2-7, is EAGVAQSPRYKIIEKRQSVAFWCNPISGHATLYWYQQILGQGPKLLIQFQNNGVVDDSQLPKDRFSAERLKGVDSTLKIQPAKLEDSAVYLCASRRTGLDEQYFGPGTRLTVT.

This clonotype came up many times. The genes are TRBV2 and TRBJ2-1; 8 bases fit TRBD1. Per germline, CDR1 SNHLY and CDR2 FYNNEI. The CDR3 spans 12 residues. V trimming: 6 bases; J trimming: 8 bases; junction bases outside the gene matches: 3. CDR3 DNA sequence: TGTGCCAGCAGGGACAGGGAAGATGAGCAGTTCTTC. It specifies CASRDREDEQFF.

This clonotype was found many times. The V and J genes are TRBV9 and TRBJ2-3; D uncertain. Germline lookup yields CDR1 SGDLS and CDR2 YYNGEE. V lost 0 bases and J lost 0, with 14 bases in between. The CDR3 runs to 17 residues. DNA of the CDR3: TGTGCCAGCAGCGTAGGCCCGCAGCGACCTAGCACAGATACGCAGTATTTT. Translating gives CASSVGPQRPSTDTQYF. Full variable domain (missing parts from reference TRBV9 and TRBJ2-3): DSGVTQTPKHLITATGQRVTLRCSPRSGDLSVYWYQQSLDQGLQFLIQYYNGEERAKGNILERFSAQQFPDLHSELNLSSLELGDSALYFCASSVGPQRPSTDTQYFGPGTRLTVL.

The genes are TRBV29-1 and TRBJ1-1; possible D gene TRBD1, 6 bases. Trimming pared 4 bases from V and 0 bases from J, leaving 15 bases between. The CDR3 consists of 15 residues. From germline, CDR1 is SQVTM and CDR2 ANQGSEA. The CDR3: CSVGGTKTLNTEAFF. In DNA, the CDR3 is TGCAGCGTTGGCGGGACAAAAACATTGAACACTGAAGCTTTCTTT.

This clonotype appeared many times. The V and J genes are TRBV29-1 and TRBJ1-1; D gene unclear. The CDR3 has 14 amino acids. Germline V CDR1 and CDR2: SQVTM, ANQGSEA. V was clipped by 4 bases and J by 1 base, with 13 bases between them. The CDR3 nucleotides are TGCAGCGTTGGGGCACGCTTGTCGAACACTGAAGCTTTCTTT. Translated: CSVGARLSNTEAFF.

This clonotype was detected many times. The chain carries TRBV14 and TRBJ1-1; maybe TRBD1 (5 bases). Trimming cost V 4 bases and J 7 bases, with 13 bases left between them. The CDR3 covers 13 residues. CDR1 is SGHDN, CDR2 FVKESK, per germline. The chain's CDR3 is CASSPKRGHEAFF. The CDR3 DNA reads TGTGCCAGCAGCCCCAAAAGGGGCCATGAAGCTTTCTTT.

This clonotype was seen ten or more times. The genes are TRBV24-1 and TRBJ2-2; possibly TRBD1 or TRBD2 for D (5 bases each). Germline V gene lookup returns CDR1 KGHDR and CDR2 SFDVKD. The CDR3 sequence is 19 residues long. Trimming shortened V by 0 bases and J by 6 bases, and 22 bases separated the two germline ends. The CDR3 loop is CATSDLRDPAGALAGELFF. CDR3 sequence (DNA): TGTGCCACCAGTGATTTGCGAGATCCGGCCGGGGCGCTTGCCGGGGAGCTGTTTTTT.

This clonotype was counted at least ten times. This rearrangement joins TRBV6-5 to TRBJ2-5; 8 positions match TRBD1. The trim removed 0 bases at V and 5 bases at J, leaving 8 bases unmatched. The CDR3 covers 16 residues. Germline-derived CDR1 and CDR2 are MNHEY and SVGAGI. CDR3 residues: CASSYSTGASRETQYF. CDR3 DNA: TGTGCCAGCAGTTACTCGACAGGGGCAAGTAGGGAGACCCAGTACTTC.

This clonotype was seen a handful of times. The chain is built from TRBV19 and TRBJ1-2; D may be TRBD1 (5 bases). The germline CDR1 and CDR2 sequences are LNHDA and SQIVND (reference sequence). Trimming took 11 bases from V and 1 from J, leaving 14 bases between them. The CDR3 is 13 residues long. This CDR3 is CASGTSHNYGYTF. CDR3 DNA sequence: TGTGCCTCCGGGACTTCACATAACTATGGCTACACCTTC.